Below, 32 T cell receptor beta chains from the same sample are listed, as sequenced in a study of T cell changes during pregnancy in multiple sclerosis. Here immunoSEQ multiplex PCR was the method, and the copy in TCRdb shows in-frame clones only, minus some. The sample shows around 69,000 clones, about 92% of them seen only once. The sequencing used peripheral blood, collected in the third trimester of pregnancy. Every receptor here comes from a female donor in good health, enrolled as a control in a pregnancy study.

This CDR3 is CASRLPGLKYEQYF. As DNA, the CDR3 is TGTGCCAGCAGACTCCCGGGACTCAAGTACGAGCAGTACTTC. The rearrangement uses TRBV12-1 and TRBJ2-7; no DNA check was done on the table's D call, TRBD2. TRBV12-1 is a known pseudogene. The CDR3 sequence is 14 residues long.

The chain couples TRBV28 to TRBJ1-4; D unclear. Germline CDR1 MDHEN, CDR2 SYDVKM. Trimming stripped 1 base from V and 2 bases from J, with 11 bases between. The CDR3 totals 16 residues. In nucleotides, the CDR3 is TGTGCCAGCAGTTTATTGGGTACAGATACTAATGAAAAACTGTTTTTT. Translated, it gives CASSLLGTDTNEKLFF.

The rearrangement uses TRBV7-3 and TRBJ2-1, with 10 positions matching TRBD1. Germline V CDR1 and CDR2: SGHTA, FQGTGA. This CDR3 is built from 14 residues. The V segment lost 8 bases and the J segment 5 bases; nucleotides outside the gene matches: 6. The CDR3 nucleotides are TGTGCCAGCGGACGGGGACAGGGGAACAATGAGCAGTTCTTC. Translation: CASGRGQGNNEQFF.

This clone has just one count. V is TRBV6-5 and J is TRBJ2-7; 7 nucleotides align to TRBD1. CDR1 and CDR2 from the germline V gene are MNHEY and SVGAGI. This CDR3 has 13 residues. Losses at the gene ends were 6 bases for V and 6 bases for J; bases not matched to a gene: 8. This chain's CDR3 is CASRTTGTAEQYF. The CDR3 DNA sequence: TGTGCCAGCAGGACGACAGGGACCGCCGAGCAGTACTTC.

As DNA, the CDR3 is TGTGCCAGCAGCATAATCGACAGGAATCGCAATGAGCAGTTCTTC. Protein: CASSIIDRNRNEQFF. The gene calls are TRBV21-1 and TRBJ2-1; the DNA was not compared with TRBD1, the D call given in the table. TRBV21-1 is shown as a pseudogene. CDR3 size: 15 residues.

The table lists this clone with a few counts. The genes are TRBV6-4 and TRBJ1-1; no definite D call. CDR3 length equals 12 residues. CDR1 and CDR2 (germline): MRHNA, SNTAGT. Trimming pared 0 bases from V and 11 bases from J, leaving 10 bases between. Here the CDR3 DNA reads TGTGCCAGCAGTGACTCGGGAGGAGAGGCTTTCTTT. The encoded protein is CASSDSGGEAFF.

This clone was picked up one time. The CDR3 DNA reads TGCGCCAGCAGCTTGGGACCCCACTTACAGGACTACTCTGGAAACACCATATATTTT. Encoded protein: CASSLGPHLQDYSGNTIYF. V gene TRBV5-1 combines with J gene TRBJ1-3; D perhaps matches TRBD1 (5 bases). The CDR3 contains 19 residues. Per the germline V gene, CDR1 is SGHRS and CDR2 is YFSETQ. The ends were cut back, 0 bases at V and 0 bases at J, with 19 bases in the middle.

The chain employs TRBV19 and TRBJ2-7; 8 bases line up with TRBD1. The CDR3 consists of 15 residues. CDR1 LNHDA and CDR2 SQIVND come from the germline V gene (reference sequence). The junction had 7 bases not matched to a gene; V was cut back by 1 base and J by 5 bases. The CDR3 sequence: CASSIVRRGQDEQYF. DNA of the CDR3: TGTGCCAGTAGTATAGTGCGCAGGGGGCAGGACGAGCAGTACTTC.

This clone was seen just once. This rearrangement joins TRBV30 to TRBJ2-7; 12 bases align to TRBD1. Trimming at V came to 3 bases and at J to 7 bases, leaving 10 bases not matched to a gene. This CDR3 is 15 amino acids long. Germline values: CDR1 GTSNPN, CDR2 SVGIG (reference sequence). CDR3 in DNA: TGTGCCTGGAGGCATGGGGACAGGGGGCGCGGGGAGCAGTACTTC. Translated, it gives CAWRHGDRGRGEQYF.

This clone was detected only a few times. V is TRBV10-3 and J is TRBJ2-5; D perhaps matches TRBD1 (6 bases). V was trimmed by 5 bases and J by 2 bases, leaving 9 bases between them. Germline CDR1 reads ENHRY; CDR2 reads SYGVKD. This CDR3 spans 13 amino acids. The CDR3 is CAISSGEQETQYF. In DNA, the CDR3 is TGTGCCATCAGTTCAGGGGAACAAGAGACCCAGTACTTC.

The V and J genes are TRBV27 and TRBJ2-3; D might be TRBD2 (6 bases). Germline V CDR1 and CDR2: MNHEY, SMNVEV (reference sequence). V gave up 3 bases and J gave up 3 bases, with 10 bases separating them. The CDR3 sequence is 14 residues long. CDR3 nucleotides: TGTGCCAGCAGTTTCGGGGGACGTACAGATACGCAGTATTTT. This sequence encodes CASSFGGRTDTQYF.

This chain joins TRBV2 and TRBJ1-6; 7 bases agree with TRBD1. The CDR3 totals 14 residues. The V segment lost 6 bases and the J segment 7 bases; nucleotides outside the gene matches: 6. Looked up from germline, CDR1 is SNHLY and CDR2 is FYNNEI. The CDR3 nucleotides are TGTGCCAGCAGCCCGGGACAGTCAAATTCACCCCTCCACTTT. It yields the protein CASSPGQSNSPLHF.

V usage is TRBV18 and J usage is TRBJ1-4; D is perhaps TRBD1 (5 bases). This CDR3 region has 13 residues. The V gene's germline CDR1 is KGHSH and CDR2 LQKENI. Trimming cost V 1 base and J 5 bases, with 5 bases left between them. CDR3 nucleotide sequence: TGTGCCAGCTCACCACAGGGGAATGAAAAACTGTTTTTT. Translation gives CASSPQGNEKLFF.

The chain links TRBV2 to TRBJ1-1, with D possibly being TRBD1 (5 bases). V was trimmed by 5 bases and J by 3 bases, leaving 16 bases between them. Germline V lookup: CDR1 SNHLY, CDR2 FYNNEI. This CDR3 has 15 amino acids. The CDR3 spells CASSLGDGGYTEAFF. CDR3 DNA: TGTGCCAGCAGTTTGGGGGACGGGGGATACACTGAAGCTTTCTTT.

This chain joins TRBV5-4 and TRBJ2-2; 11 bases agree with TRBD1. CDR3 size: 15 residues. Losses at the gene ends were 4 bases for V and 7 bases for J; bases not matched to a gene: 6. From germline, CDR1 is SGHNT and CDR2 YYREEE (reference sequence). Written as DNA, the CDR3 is TGTGCCAGCAGCCCGAGGACAGGGGGCGGCGGGGAGCTGTTTTTT. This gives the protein CASSPRTGGGGELFF.

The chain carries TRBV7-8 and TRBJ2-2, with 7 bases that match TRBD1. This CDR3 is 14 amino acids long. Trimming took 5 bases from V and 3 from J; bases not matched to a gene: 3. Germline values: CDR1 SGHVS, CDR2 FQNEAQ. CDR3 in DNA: TGTGCCAGCAGCCGACAGGGTCACACCGGGGAGCTGTTTTTT. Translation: CASSRQGHTGELFF.

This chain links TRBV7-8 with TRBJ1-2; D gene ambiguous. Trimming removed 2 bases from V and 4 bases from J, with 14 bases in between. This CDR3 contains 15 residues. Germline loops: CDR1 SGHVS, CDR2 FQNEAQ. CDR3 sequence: CASSLPQAGPYGYTF. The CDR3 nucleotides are TGTGCCAGCAGCTTACCCCAGGCAGGCCCCTATGGCTACACCTTC.

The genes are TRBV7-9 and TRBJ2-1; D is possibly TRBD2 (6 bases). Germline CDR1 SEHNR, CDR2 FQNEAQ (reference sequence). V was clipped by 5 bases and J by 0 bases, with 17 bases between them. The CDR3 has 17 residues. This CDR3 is CASSDPRGGTSYNEQFF. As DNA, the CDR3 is TGTGCCAGCAGCGACCCCCGTGGAGGGACCTCCTACAATGAGCAGTTCTTC. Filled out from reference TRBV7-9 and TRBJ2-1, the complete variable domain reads DTGVSQNPRHKITKRGQNVTFRCDPISEHNRLYWYRQTLGQGPEFLTYFQNEAQLEKSRLLSDRFSAERPKGSFSTLEIQRTEQGDSAMYLCASSDPRGGTSYNEQFFGPGTRLTVL.

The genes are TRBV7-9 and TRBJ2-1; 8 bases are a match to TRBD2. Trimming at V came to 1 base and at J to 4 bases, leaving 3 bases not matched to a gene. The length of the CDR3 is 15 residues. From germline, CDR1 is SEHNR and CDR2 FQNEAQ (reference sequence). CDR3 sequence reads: CASSLEAGGYNEQFF. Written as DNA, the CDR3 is TGTGCCAGCAGCTTAGAGGCGGGGGGTTACAATGAGCAGTTCTTC.

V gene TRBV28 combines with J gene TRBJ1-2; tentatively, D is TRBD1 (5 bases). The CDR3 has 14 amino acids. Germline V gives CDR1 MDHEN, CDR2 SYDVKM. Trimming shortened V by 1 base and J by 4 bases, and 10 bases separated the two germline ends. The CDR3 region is CASSLLTASYGYTF. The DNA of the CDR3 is TGTGCCAGCAGTTTATTGACAGCTTCCTATGGCTACACCTTC.

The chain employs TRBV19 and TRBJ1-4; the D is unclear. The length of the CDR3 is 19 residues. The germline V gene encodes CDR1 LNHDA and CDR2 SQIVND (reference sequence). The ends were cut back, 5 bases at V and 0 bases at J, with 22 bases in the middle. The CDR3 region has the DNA TGTGCCAGTAGTTACGGACTGATTTACGAAACCGCAACTAATGAAAAACTGTTTTTT. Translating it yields CASSYGLIYETATNEKLFF.

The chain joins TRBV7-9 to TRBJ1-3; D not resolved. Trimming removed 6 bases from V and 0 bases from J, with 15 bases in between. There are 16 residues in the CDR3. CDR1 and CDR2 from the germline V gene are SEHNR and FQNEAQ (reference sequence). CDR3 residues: CASRAFEGFSGNTIYF. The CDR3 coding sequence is TGTGCCAGCAGAGCGTTTGAGGGCTTCTCTGGAAACACCATATATTTT.

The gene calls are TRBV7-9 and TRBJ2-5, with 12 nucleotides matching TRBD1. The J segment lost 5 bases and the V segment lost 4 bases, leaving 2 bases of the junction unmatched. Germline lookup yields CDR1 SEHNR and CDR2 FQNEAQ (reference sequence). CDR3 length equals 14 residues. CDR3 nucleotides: TGTGCCAGCAGCTGGGACAGGGGGCGGGAGACCCAGTACTTC. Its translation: CASSWDRGRETQYF.

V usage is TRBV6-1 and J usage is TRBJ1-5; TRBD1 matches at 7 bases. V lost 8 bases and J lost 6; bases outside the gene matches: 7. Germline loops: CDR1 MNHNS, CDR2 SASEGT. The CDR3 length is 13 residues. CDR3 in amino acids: CASQLTGIQPQHF. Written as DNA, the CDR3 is TGTGCCAGCCAATTGACAGGGATTCAGCCCCAGCATTTT.

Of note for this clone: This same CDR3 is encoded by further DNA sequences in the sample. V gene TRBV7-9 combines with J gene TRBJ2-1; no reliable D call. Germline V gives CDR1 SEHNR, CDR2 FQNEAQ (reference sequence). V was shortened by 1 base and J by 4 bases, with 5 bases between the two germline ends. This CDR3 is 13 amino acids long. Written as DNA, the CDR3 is TGTGCCAGCAGCTTAGGACTGTACAATGAGCAGTTCTTC. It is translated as CASSLGLYNEQFF.

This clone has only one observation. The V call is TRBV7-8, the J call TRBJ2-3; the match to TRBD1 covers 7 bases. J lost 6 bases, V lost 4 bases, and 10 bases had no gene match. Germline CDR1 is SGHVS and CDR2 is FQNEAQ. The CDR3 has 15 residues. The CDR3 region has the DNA TGTGCCAGCAGCTCCGGACAGGTTCAATTGGATACGCAGTATTTT. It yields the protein CASSSGQVQLDTQYF.

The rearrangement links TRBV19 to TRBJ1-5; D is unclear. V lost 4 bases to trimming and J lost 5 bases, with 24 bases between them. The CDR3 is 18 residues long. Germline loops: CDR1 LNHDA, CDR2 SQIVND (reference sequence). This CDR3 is CASSKNYRTAYSYQPQHF. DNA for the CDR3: TGTGCCAGTAGTAAGAACTACCGAACCGCATATTCTTATCAGCCCCAGCATTTT.

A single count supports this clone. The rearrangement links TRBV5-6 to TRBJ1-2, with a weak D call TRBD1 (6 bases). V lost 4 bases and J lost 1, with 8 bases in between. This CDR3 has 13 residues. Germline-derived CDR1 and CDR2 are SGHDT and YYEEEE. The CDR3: CASSPGVNYGYTF. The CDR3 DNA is TGTGCCAGCAGCCCAGGGGTTAACTATGGCTACACCTTC.

In DNA form, the CDR3 reads TGTGCCAGCAGCCCTAACACAGATACGCAGTATTTT. Its protein product is CASSPNTDTQYF. This chain uses TRBV11-3 with TRBJ2-3; the D is unclear. V gave up 5 bases and J gave up 2 bases, with 5 bases separating them. Germline lookup yields CDR1 SGHNT and CDR2 YENEEA. This CDR3 has 12 residues.

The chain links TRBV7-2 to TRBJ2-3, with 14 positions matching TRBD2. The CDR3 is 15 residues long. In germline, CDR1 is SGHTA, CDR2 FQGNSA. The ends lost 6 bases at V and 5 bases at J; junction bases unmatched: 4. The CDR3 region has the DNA TGTGCCAGCAGATCCGGGACTAGCGGGAGAGATACGCAGTATTTT. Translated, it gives CASRSGTSGRDTQYF.

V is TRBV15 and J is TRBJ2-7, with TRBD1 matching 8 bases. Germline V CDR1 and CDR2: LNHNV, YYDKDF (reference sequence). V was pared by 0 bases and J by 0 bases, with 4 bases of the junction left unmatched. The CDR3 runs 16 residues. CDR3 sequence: CATSRERTGLSYEQYF. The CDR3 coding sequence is TGTGCCACCAGCAGAGAGCGGACAGGGCTCTCCTACGAGCAGTACTTC.

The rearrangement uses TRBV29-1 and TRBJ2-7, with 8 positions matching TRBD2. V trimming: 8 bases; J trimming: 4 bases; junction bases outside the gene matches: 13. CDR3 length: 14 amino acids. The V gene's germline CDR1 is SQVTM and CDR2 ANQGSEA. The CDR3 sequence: CSTSLREGGYEQYF. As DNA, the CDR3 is TGCAGCACCTCTCTCCGGGAGGGCGGGTACGAGCAGTACTTC.